The next 15 T cell receptor beta chains were all read from a single sample in a study of shared clonotypes between healthy human individuals. The protocol was immunoSEQ multiplex PCR, while the TCRdb copy is restricted to in-frame clones and leaves out a portion. The sample lists under 600,000 clones; around 77% were seen once. Sample: PBMCs. These receptors originate from a woman aged 35 to 49 in good health. Some clones in this sample may be carry-over from other donors' samples.

The chain uses TRBV18 and TRBJ1-3; a weak D match, TRBD1 (5 bases). Trimming cost V 6 bases and J 1 base, with 10 bases left between them. The CDR3 runs to 14 residues. Germline CDR1 is KGHSH and CDR2 is LQKENI. CDR3 region: CASSPGQSGNTIYF. CDR3 in DNA: TGTGCCAGCTCTCCCGGACAATCTGGAAACACCATATATTTT.

This clone was detected once. This sequence joins TRBV11-2 and TRBJ2-1; TRBD2 might be the D (6 bases). The germline V gene has CDR1 SGHAT and CDR2 FQNNGV. The CDR3 length is 14 residues. Trimming left V 5 bases short and J 9 bases short, with 17 bases between. The CDR3 DNA reads as TGTGCCAGCAGCCCGGTGTATGGGGGGAGTGAGCAGTTCTTC. This translates into CASSPVYGGSEQFF.

This chain joins TRBV30 and TRBJ2-1, with D possibly being TRBD1 or TRBD2 (5 bases each). The CDR3 spans 14 residues. Between the trimmed V and J ends, which lost 7 bases and 6 bases, there was a span of 19 bases. Germline V gives CDR1 GTSNPN, CDR2 SVGIG (reference sequence). The DNA for the CDR3 is TGTGCCTCCTTTACGGGGCTCGGTTTCAATGAGCAGTTCTTC. This translates into CASFTGLGFNEQFF.

This chain links TRBV7-2 with TRBJ1-2; the match to TRBD1 covers 8 bases. The CDR3 is 14 amino acids. The junction had 8 bases not matched to a gene; V was cut back by 5 bases and J by 6 bases. CDR1 SGHTA and CDR2 FQGNSA come from the germline V gene. CDR3 in amino acids: CASSPGTGWDGYTF. The CDR3 nucleotides read TGTGCCAGCAGCCCCGGGACAGGTTGGGATGGCTACACCTTC. Full variable domain (outside the CDR3, taken from reference TRBV7-2 and TRBJ1-2): GAGVSQSPSNKVTEKGKDVELRCDPISGHTALYWYRQSLGQGLEFLIYFQGNSAPDKSGLPSDRFSAERTGGSVSTLTIQRTQQEDSAVYLCASSPGTGWDGYTFGSGTRLTVV.

This chain connects TRBV20-1 to TRBJ2-1; D remains ambiguous. There are 11 residues in the CDR3. Germline CDR1 and CDR2: DFQATT and SNEGSKA (reference sequence). V was pared by 7 bases and J by 5 bases, with 9 bases between. The CDR3 region has the DNA TGCAGTGGGCCTCGGGACAATGAGCAGTTCTTC. Amino acids: CSGPRDNEQFF.

The V call is TRBV18, the J call TRBJ2-1, with D perhaps matching TRBD2 (5 bases). CDR1 and CDR2 (germline): KGHSH, LQKENI. V gave up 0 bases and J gave up 0 bases, with 9 bases separating them. This CDR3 has 16 amino acids. Written as DNA, the CDR3 is TGTGCCAGCTCACCACCGATTCGGGACTCCTACAATGAGCAGTTCTTC. This translates into CASSPPIRDSYNEQFF.

Notes on this clone: A read error is likely here: a far larger clone is one base away. The chain combines TRBV18 with TRBJ2-7; D is undetermined. Germline CDR1 reads KGHSH; CDR2 reads LQKENI. This CDR3 has 14 residues. V dropped 8 bases and J dropped 1 base, with 15 bases sitting between them. DNA of the CDR3: TGTGCCAGCCCACACATGGACGGATCCTACGAGCAGTACTTC. Protein: CASPHMDGSYEQYF.

The rearrangement uses TRBV5-1 and TRBJ2-4, with TRBD1 identical over 10 bases. With V trimmed by 4 bases and J by 1 base, 11 bases remained unmatched. This CDR3 is built from 18 residues. The germline gives CDR1 SGHRS, CDR2 YFSETQ. The CDR3 loop is CASSRPRQGAWAKNIQYF. The CDR3 DNA follows: TGCGCCAGCAGCCGTCCCAGACAGGGGGCTTGGGCCAAAAACATTCAGTACTTC. Combining the CDR3 with reference TRBV5-1 and TRBJ2-4 gives the whole variable domain KAGVTQTPRYLIKTRGQQVTLSCSPISGHRSVSWYQQTPGQGLQFLFEYFSETQRNKGNFPGRFSGRQFSNSRSEMNVSTLELGDSALYLCASSRPRQGAWAKNIQYFGAGTRLSVL.

The chain has TRBV4-3 and TRBJ1-1; D is unclear. V was shortened by 0 bases and J by 0 bases, with 5 bases between the two germline ends. CDR3 size: 14 residues. Looked up from germline, CDR1 is LGHNA and CDR2 is YSLEER. The CDR3 loop reads CASSQELMNTEAFF. The CDR3 DNA is TGCGCCAGCAGCCAAGAGCTCATGAACACTGAAGCTTTCTTT.

The V and J genes are TRBV19 and TRBJ1-1, with TRBD1 as a possible D gene (6 bases). This CDR3 has 14 residues. Trimming cost V 10 bases and J 1 base, with 16 bases left between them. Germline loops: CDR1 LNHDA, CDR2 SQIVND (reference sequence). The CDR3 coding sequence is TGTGCCACCACCGGGGGGGGGCCGAACACTGAAGCTTTCTTT. Protein sequence: CATTGGGPNTEAFF. Complete variable domain (other parts from reference TRBV19 and TRBJ1-1): DGGITQSPKYLFRKEGQNVTLSCEQNLNHDAMYWYRQDPGQGLRLIYYSQIVNDFQKGDIAEGYSVSREKKESFPLTVTSAQKNPTAFYLCATTGGGPNTEAFFGQGTRLTVV.

The chain has TRBV5-5 and TRBJ2-2; D is undetermined. The V end lost 0 bases, the J end lost 4 bases, and 7 bases lay between the germline ends. This CDR3 spans 14 amino acids. CDR1 and CDR2 from the germline V gene are SGHKS and YYEKEE (reference sequence). The CDR3, as DNA: TGTGCCAGCAGCTTGGTCTGGGTCACCGGGGAGCTGTTTTTT. As protein: CASSLVWVTGELFF.

The rearrangement links TRBV7-3 to TRBJ2-3, with D perhaps matching TRBD1 or TRBD2 (6 bases each). This CDR3 has 15 residues. Germline V gene lookup returns CDR1 SGHTA and CDR2 FQGTGA. The ends were cut back, 3 bases at V and 5 bases at J, with 15 bases in the middle. The CDR3 here is CASSFGGREVDTQYF. In DNA, the CDR3 is TGTGCCAGCAGCTTCGGGGGCCGAGAGGTAGATACGCAGTATTTT. Complete variable domain (other parts from reference TRBV7-3 and TRBJ2-3): GAGVSQTPSNKVTEKGKYVELRCDPISGHTALYWYRQSLGQGPEFLIYFQGTGAADDSGLPNDRFFAVRPEGSVSTLKIQRTERGDSAVYLCASSFGGREVDTQYFGPGTRLTVL.

This chain connects TRBV7-8 to TRBJ2-5; TRBD2 aligns across 15 bases. This CDR3 comprises 17 residues. Per the germline V gene, CDR1 is SGHVS and CDR2 is FQNEAQ. V gave up 5 bases and J gave up 5 bases; unmatched junction bases: 9. CDR3 in DNA: TGTGCCAGCAGCCGCTGGACTAGCGGGAGGGCAGGGGAGACCCAGTACTTC. This codes for CASSRWTSGRAGETQYF.

This chain connects TRBV7-9 to TRBJ2-1; 7 bases map to TRBD1. Germline V lookup: CDR1 SEHNR, CDR2 FQNEAQ (reference sequence). Losses at the gene ends were 3 bases for V and 10 bases for J; bases not matched to a gene: 3. This CDR3 is 12 amino acids long. CDR3 protein: CASSFSGQEQFF. Here the CDR3 DNA reads TGTGCCAGCAGCTTCTCGGGACAGGAGCAGTTCTTC.

Points on this clone: The junction and the germline gene differ at one end; a read error may be behind it. The V call is TRBV19, the J call TRBJ1-1; no firm D call. The germline V gene encodes CDR1 LNHDA and CDR2 SQIVND (reference sequence). CDR3 length equals 13 residues. This CDR3 reads CASSAGTRTEAFF. Written as DNA, the CDR3 is TGTGCTAGTAGCGCGGGTACGAGGACTGAAGCTTTCTTT.